The clone carrying this T cell receptor beta chain came up many times. The antigen is unknown. These data belong to a study of T cells in Graves' hyperthyroidism and ophthalmopathy. TCR beta CDR3 sequences were amplified from RNA transcripts. The HTBI primer set served for first-round RT-PCR of the TCR CDR3. TCRdb itself ran the multiplex PCR reads through MiXCR, one entry per CDR3 protein. The sample gives some 620,000 distinct CDR3 sequences, roughly 17% of which show up once; 3.8% is in the top ten. Stability of Graves' hyperthyroidism was defined as absent ophthalmopathy progression within 18 months. The V and J ends lost 1 base and 5 bases respectively, with 9 bases between them. The germline gives CDR1 SEHNR, CDR2 FQNEAQ (reference sequence). The CDR3 consists of 13 residues. Notes on the study in general: Most thyroid clonotypes expanded above 0.001 were also detected in blood. Ophthalmopathy was predicted by the model a median of around 5.9 months ahead of onset.

The source of this sequence is a woman in her twenties or thirties with Graves' hyperthyroidism. The sample was blood. The V gene is TRBV7-9, the J gene TRBJ2-7, with unresolved D. The CDR3 is CASSLVLGHEQYF. The DNA of the CDR3 is TGTGCCAGCAGCTTAGTTCTGGGTCACGAGCAGTACTTC.